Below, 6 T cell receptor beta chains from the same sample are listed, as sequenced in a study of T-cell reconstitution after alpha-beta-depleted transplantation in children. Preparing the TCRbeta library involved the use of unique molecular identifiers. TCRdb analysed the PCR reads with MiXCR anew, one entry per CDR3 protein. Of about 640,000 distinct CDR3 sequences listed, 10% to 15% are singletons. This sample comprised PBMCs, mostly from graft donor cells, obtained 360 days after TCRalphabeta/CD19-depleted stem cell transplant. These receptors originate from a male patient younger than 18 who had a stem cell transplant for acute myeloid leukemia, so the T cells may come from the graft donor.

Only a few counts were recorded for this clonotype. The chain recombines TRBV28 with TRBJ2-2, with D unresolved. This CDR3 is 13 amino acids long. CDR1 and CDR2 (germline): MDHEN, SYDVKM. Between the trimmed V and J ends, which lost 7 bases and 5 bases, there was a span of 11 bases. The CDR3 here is CASTLDPTGELFF. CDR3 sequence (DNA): TGTGCCAGCACCTTAGACCCAACCGGGGAGCTGTTTTTT. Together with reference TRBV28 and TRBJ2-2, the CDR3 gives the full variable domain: DVKVTQSSRYLVKRTGEKVFLECVQDMDHENMFWYRQDPGLGLRLIYFSYDVKMKEKGDIPEGYSVSREKKERFSLILESASTNQTSMYLCASTLDPTGELFFGEGSRLTVL.

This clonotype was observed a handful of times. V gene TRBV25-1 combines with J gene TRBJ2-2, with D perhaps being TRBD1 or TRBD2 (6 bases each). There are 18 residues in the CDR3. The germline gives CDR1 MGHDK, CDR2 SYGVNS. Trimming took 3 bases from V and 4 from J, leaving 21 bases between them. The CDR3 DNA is TGTGCCAGCAGTGAGACCGTAGCGGCAGGGGTCAGCACCGGGGAGCTGTTTTTT. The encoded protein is CASSETVAAGVSTGELFF. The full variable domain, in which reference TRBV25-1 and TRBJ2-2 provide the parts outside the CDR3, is EADIYQTPRYLVIGTGKKITLECSQTMGHDKMYWYQQDPGMELHLIHYSYGVNSTEKGDLSSESTVSRIRTEHFPLTLESARPSHTSQYLCASSETVAAGVSTGELFFGEGSRLTVL.

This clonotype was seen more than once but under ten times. The CDR3 spells CASSASTGRTEAFF. DNA of the CDR3: TGTGCCAGCAGCGCATCGACAGGGAGGACTGAAGCTTTCTTT. The chain joins TRBV7-3 to TRBJ1-1, with 7 bases matching TRBD1. This CDR3 region has 14 residues. The V gene end was trimmed by 5 bases and the J gene end by 5 bases; junction bases not matched to a gene: 8. From germline, CDR1 is SGHTA and CDR2 FQGTGA.

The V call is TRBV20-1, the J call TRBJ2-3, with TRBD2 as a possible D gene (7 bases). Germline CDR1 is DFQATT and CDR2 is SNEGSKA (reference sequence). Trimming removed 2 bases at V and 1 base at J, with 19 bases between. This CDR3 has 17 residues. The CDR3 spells CSARNPGRGYGTDTQYF. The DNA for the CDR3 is TGCAGTGCTAGAAATCCGGGGAGGGGGTATGGCACAGATACGCAGTATTTT.

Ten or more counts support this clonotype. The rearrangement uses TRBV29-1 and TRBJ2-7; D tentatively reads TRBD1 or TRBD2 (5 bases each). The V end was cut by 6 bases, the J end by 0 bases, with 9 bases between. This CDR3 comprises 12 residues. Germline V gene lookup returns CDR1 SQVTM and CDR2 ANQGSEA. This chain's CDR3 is CSVMGVSYEQYF. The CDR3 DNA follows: TGCAGCGTCATGGGGGTCTCCTACGAGCAGTACTTC.

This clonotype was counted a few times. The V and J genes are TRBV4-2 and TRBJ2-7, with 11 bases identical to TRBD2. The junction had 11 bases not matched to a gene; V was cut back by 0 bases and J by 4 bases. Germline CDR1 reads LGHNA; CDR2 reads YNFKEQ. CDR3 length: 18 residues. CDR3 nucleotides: TGTGCCAGCAGCCAAGATCCGGATGGACTAGCGGGCACATACGAGCAGTACTTC. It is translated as CASSQDPDGLAGTYEQYF.